What follows are 10 T cell receptor beta chains derived from one specimen sequenced in a study of cytomegalovirus exposure and HLA in healthy donors. Vbeta (60) and Jbeta (13) primers were used in the PCR. Here immunoSEQ multiplex PCR was the method, and the copy in TCRdb shows in-frame clones only, minus some. The repertoire holds 150,000 to 200,000 clones, roughly 80% seen once, with about 1.9% in the top ten. The sample taken for sequencing was PBMCs. The origin of the receptors is a human donor in good health.

The CDR3 loop is CASSLVGEINEKLFF. CDR3 nucleotide sequence: TGTGCCAGCAGCTTGGTCGGGGAAATTAATGAAAAACTGTTTTTT. The rearrangement uses TRBV5-5 and TRBJ1-4; D gene ambiguous. CDR1 SGHKS and CDR2 YYEKEE come from the germline V gene (reference sequence). V lost 0 bases and J 4 bases, leaving 10 bases between the germline ends. The CDR3 spans 15 residues.

This clone was counted once. This chain uses TRBV5-4 with TRBJ2-6; possibly TRBD2 for D (6 bases). The V and J ends lost 7 bases and 0 bases respectively, with 8 bases between them. Germline values: CDR1 SGHNT, CDR2 YYREEE (reference sequence). CDR3 length equals 14 residues. In DNA, the CDR3 is TGTGCCAGCCTCGGGAGCTCTGGGGCCAACGTCCTGACTTTC. Translating gives CASLGSSGANVLTF.

The CDR3 sequence is CASSEGQGAYEQYF. The DNA for the CDR3 is TGCGCCAGCAGCGAGGGACAGGGGGCCTACGAGCAGTACTTC. The chain links TRBV5-1 to TRBJ2-7, with 11 nucleotides matching TRBD1. Germline V gives CDR1 SGHRS, CDR2 YFSETQ. V gave up 4 bases and J gave up 2 bases; unmatched junction bases: 2. This CDR3 is built from 14 residues. Looking up the rest from reference TRBV5-1 and TRBJ2-7 gives the full variable domain: KAGVTQTPRYLIKTRGQQVTLSCSPISGHRSVSWYQQTPGQGLQFLFEYFSETQRNKGNFPGRFSGRQFSNSRSEMNVSTLELGDSALYLCASSEGQGAYEQYFGPGTRLTVT.

The J gene is TRBJ1-6, the V gene TRBV21-1; the DNA was not used to check the table's D call, TRBD1. TRBV21-1 is a known pseudogene. CDR3 length equals 14 residues. CDR3 in amino acids: CATPRGQNNSPLHF. The DNA of the CDR3 is TGTGCCACCCCAAGGGGACAGAATAATTCACCCCTCCACTTT.

J is TRBJ1-1 and V is TRBV7-9; possible D gene TRBD1, 5 bases. The CDR3 has 13 residues. V lost 5 bases to trimming and J lost 3 bases, with 10 bases between them. CDR1 SEHNR and CDR2 FQNEAQ come from the germline V gene (reference sequence). This CDR3 is CASSPQGDTEAFF. Written as DNA, the CDR3 is TGTGCCAGCAGCCCGCAGGGTGACACTGAAGCTTTCTTT.

The chain uses TRBV25-1 and TRBJ1-3, with no clear D. Looked up from germline, CDR1 is MGHDK and CDR2 is SYGVNS. V was shortened by 0 bases and J by 2 bases, with 8 bases between the two germline ends. The CDR3 runs 15 residues. The CDR3 loop is CASSEYQAAGNTIYF. The CDR3 DNA reads TGTGCCAGCAGTGAATATCAGGCAGCTGGAAACACCATATATTTT.

This clone came up once. Written as DNA, the CDR3 is TGCGCCAGCAGCTTCCAAGACAGGGCGGGCGGCAATGAGCAGTTCTTC. Its protein is CASSFQDRAGGNEQFF. The rearrangement uses TRBV5-1 and TRBJ2-1, with 7 bases identical to TRBD1. Germline V gene data show CDR1 as SGHRS and CDR2 as YFSETQ. The CDR3 is 16 amino acids. V shed 2 bases and J 6 bases; nucleotides not matched to a gene: 11.

The chain employs TRBV7-2 and TRBJ2-2, with D possibly being TRBD2 (6 bases). Germline V CDR1 and CDR2: SGHTA, FQGNSA. The CDR3 is 17 residues long. V lost 5 bases and J lost 4, with 20 bases in between. CDR3 bases: TGTGCCAGCAGCCTCCAAGGACCTTCCGGGGGCACCGGGGAGCTGTTTTTT. It specifies CASSLQGPSGGTGELFF.

J is TRBJ2-3 and V is TRBV4-2; 16 nucleotides line up with TRBD2. The germline V gene encodes CDR1 LGHNA and CDR2 YNFKEQ. CDR3 length: 18 residues. V shed 0 bases and J 5 bases; nucleotides not matched to a gene: 5. For the CDR3, the DNA is TGTGCCAGCAGCCAAGAGGGGACTAGCGGGGGGGCTAAAGATACGCAGTATTTT. It is translated as CASSQEGTSGGAKDTQYF.

This sequence joins TRBV27 and TRBJ2-5; 16 nucleotides align to TRBD2. Germline CDR1 is MNHEY and CDR2 is SMNVEV (reference sequence). V dropped 9 bases and J dropped 5; count of bases not matched to a gene: 9. The CDR3 is 16 amino acids. The CDR3: CASRGLAGGKRETQYF. CDR3 sequence (DNA): TGTGCCAGTAGGGGACTAGCGGGGGGGAAGAGGGAGACCCAGTACTTC.